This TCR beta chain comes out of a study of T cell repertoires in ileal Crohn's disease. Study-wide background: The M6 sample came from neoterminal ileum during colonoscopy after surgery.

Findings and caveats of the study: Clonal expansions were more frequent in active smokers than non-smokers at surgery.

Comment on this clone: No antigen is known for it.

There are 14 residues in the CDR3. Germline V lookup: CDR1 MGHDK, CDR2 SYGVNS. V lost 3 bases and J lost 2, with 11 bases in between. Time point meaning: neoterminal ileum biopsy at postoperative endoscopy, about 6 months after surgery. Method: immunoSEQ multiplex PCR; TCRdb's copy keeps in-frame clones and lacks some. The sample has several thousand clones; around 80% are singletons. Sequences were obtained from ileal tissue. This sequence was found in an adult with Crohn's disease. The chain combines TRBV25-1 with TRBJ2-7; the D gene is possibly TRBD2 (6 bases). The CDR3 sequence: CASSEAGRAYEQYF. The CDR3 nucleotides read TGTGCCAGCAGTGAGGCGGGGAGAGCCTACGAGCAGTACTTC.